Below are 24 T cell receptor beta chains sequenced from a single sample in a study of cytomegalovirus exposure and HLA in healthy donors (dated by TCRdb to 2017 to 2019). The library was built by means of the immunoSEQ multiplex PCR assay. For the multiplex PCR, a mixture combining 60 forward primers for TCR Vbeta segments and 13 reverse primers for TCR Jbeta segments was used. What TCRdb holds here is the immuneACCESS table cut down to in-frame rearrangements. Part of the clones is not present; checked against another copy, under half of the missing clones reflect an unresolved V gene, and the others are unexplained. The sample table contains about 99,000 clones; only one count was recorded for over 75% of them. The ten biggest clones cover over 3% of the sample. Material: PBMCs. The source is a man in his forties in good health and CMV-seronegative.

This clone has just one count. The chain couples TRBV6-6 to TRBJ2-7; possible D gene TRBD1, 5 bases. Trimming cost V 0 bases and J 2 bases, with 11 bases left between them. Germline V gene lookup returns CDR1 MNHNY and CDR2 SVGAGI (reference sequence). This CDR3 is 15 amino acids long. The CDR3 here is CASSYSSGSTYEQYF. The CDR3 DNA follows: TGTGCCAGCAGTTACTCGTCAGGGTCGACCTACGAGCAGTACTTC.

J is TRBJ1-5 and V is TRBV19, with 8 bases matching TRBD1. Germline loops: CDR1 LNHDA, CDR2 SQIVND (reference sequence). The V segment lost 7 bases and the J segment 6 bases; nucleotides outside the gene matches: 8. There are 14 residues in the CDR3. The CDR3: CASTNPGGGQPQHF. Here the CDR3 DNA reads TGTGCCAGTACCAATCCAGGGGGCGGTCAGCCCCAGCATTTT.

The rearrangement joins TRBV28 to TRBJ1-2; D unclear. CDR1 is MDHEN, CDR2 SYDVKM, per germline. The ends were cut back, 9 bases at V and 4 bases at J, with 9 bases in the middle. This CDR3 contains 11 residues. The CDR3 DNA is TGTGCCAGTACACAGACCTATGGCTACACCTTC. This translates into CASTQTYGYTF.

The chain combines TRBV6-5 with TRBJ1-1; D is possibly TRBD1 (5 bases). The length of the CDR3 is 14 residues. Germline CDR1 is MNHEY and CDR2 is SVGAGI. V was shortened by 5 bases and J by 4 bases, with 14 bases between the two germline ends. The CDR3, as DNA: TGTGCCAGCAGTGAATCTTGGGGGGGCACTGAAGCTTTCTTT. It yields the protein CASSESWGGTEAFF.

The rearrangement uses TRBV5-4 and TRBJ1-6; D may be TRBD1 (5 bases). The CDR3 is made up of 14 amino acids. Trimming stripped 1 base from V and 7 bases from J, with 9 bases between. Germline V lookup: CDR1 SGHNT, CDR2 YYREEE (reference sequence). CDR3 coding DNA: TGTGCCAGCAGCTTGCCAGGGCCCAATTCACCCCTCCACTTT. This codes for CASSLPGPNSPLHF. Full variable domain (remainder filled in from reference TRBV5-4 and TRBJ1-6): ETGVTQSPTHLIKTRGQQVTLRCSSQSGHNTVSWYQQALGQGPQFIFQYYREEENGRGNFPPRFSGLQFPNYSSELNVNALELDDSALYLCASSLPGPNSPLHFGNGTRLTVT.

The V call is TRBV7-2, the J call TRBJ2-5; possible D gene TRBD1, 6 bases. V dropped 3 bases and J dropped 2 bases, with 13 bases sitting between them. The CDR3 length is 15 residues. Germline assignment: CDR1 SGHTA and CDR2 FQGNSA. CDR3 region: CASSFGQILQETQYF. For the CDR3, the DNA is TGTGCCAGCAGCTTTGGACAGATCCTTCAAGAGACCCAGTACTTC.

This sequence joins TRBV5-4 and TRBJ1-4; 7 nucleotides line up with TRBD1. Trimming cost V 3 bases and J 3 bases; bases outside gene matches: 5. This CDR3 spans 15 amino acids. Looked up from germline, CDR1 is SGHNT and CDR2 is YYREEE (reference sequence). The CDR3 DNA sequence: TGTGCCAGCAGCTGGCGGGGACAGTCTAATGAAAAACTGTTTTTT. Amino acids: CASSWRGQSNEKLFF.

The CDR3 nucleotides read TGTGCCAGCAGACCTACAGGAGTCAATGAGCAGTTCTTC. Its protein is CASRPTGVNEQFF. This sequence joins TRBV6-1 and TRBJ2-1; possible D gene TRBD1, 5 bases. CDR3 length: 13 residues. Trimming took 6 bases from V and 6 from J, leaving 12 bases between them. CDR1 is MNHNS, CDR2 SASEGT, per germline.

The rearrangement uses TRBV6-5 and TRBJ2-7; 7 nucleotides match TRBD1. With V trimmed by 2 bases and J by 2 bases, 6 bases remained unmatched. Germline V gene lookup returns CDR1 MNHEY and CDR2 SVGAGI. The CDR3 length is 15 residues. Here the CDR3 DNA reads TGTGCCAGCAGTTACGGGTCGGGACAGACCTACGAGCAGTACTTC. Translated, it gives CASSYGSGQTYEQYF.

In this sample, this clone turned up a few times. This chain links TRBV28 with TRBJ1-5, with 8 positions matching TRBD1. With 6 bases clipped from V and 2 bases from J, the junction kept 6 bases outside the gene matches. The CDR3 sequence is 15 residues long. Germline values: CDR1 MDHEN, CDR2 SYDVKM. The CDR3 is CASRGQGGRNQPQHF. CDR3 in DNA: TGTGCCAGCAGAGGACAGGGAGGCCGCAATCAGCCCCAGCATTTT.

This chain uses TRBV27 with TRBJ2-2; TRBD2 aligns across 10 bases. Germline V gene lookup returns CDR1 MNHEY and CDR2 SMNVEV (reference sequence). There are 15 residues in the CDR3. The ends lost 8 bases at V and 4 bases at J; junction bases unmatched: 7. The CDR3 DNA follows: TGTGCCAGCGGAACTAGCGGGGAGGGCACCGGGGAGCTGTTTTTT. Protein product: CASGTSGEGTGELFF.

The chain's CDR3 is CAIRGTAANYGYTF. CDR3 DNA: TGTGCCATCAGGGGGACAGCTGCTAACTATGGCTACACCTTC. The rearrangement links TRBV10-3 to TRBJ1-2; 7 bases agree with TRBD1. CDR3 length equals 14 residues. The V gene end was trimmed by 6 bases and the J gene end by 0 bases; junction bases not matched to a gene: 4. Per germline, CDR1 ENHRY and CDR2 SYGVKD.

The chain joins TRBV6-1 to TRBJ1-5; D unclear. Per the germline V gene, CDR1 is MNHNS and CDR2 is SASEGT. The CDR3 is 13 amino acids. V gave up 8 bases and J gave up 3 bases, with 11 bases separating them. This CDR3 reads CASRPGLNQPQHF. The CDR3, as DNA: TGTGCCAGCCGTCCCGGACTCAATCAGCCCCAGCATTTT.

J is TRBJ2-2 and V is TRBV12-5; tentatively, D is TRBD2 (6 bases). The V end was cut by 1 base, the J end by 1 base, with 7 bases between. The CDR3 loop spans 15 amino acids. CDR1 LGHNT and CDR2 FRNRAP come from the germline V gene. CDR3 nucleotides: TGTGCTAGTGGTTTGGGGGGAGGGAACACCGGGGAGCTGTTTTTT. Residues: CASGLGGGNTGELFF.

The chain uses TRBV5-8 and TRBJ2-7, with 14 bases that match TRBD2. The germline V gene has CDR1 SGHTS and CDR2 YDEGEE. The CDR3 consists of 17 residues. J gave up 3 bases and V 4 bases, and 9 bases lay outside the gene matches. CDR3 residues: CASSIAGTSGGYYEQYF. DNA of the CDR3: TGTGCCAGCAGCATTGCCGGGACTAGCGGGGGCTACTACGAGCAGTACTTC.

The gene calls are TRBV30 and TRBJ2-1; 13 bases map to TRBD2. The germline V gene encodes CDR1 GTSNPN and CDR2 SVGIG (reference sequence). This CDR3 has 16 amino acids. Unmatched junction bases numbered 11, after V lost 1 base and J lost 11 bases. This chain's CDR3 is CAWSAGLAGLGSQQFF. CDR3 DNA sequence: TGTGCCTGGAGTGCGGGACTAGCGGGGTTGGGGTCACAGCAGTTCTTC.

The chain links TRBV6-1 to TRBJ2-5; possible D gene TRBD1, 6 bases. Trimming took off 8 bases at V and 5 bases at J, with 12 bases between the two ends. This CDR3 is built from 12 residues. The germline CDR1 and CDR2 sequences are MNHNS and SASEGT. The CDR3 DNA reads TGTGCCAGCGGACAGCGTGGCGAGACCCAGTACTTC. This translates into CASGQRGETQYF.

This chain connects TRBV6-5 to TRBJ2-5; perhaps TRBD2 as D (6 bases). The V gene lost 0 bases and the J gene lost 5 bases, with 10 bases spanning the gap. The CDR3 totals 14 residues. Germline CDR1 is MNHEY and CDR2 is SVGAGI. As DNA, the CDR3 is TGTGCCAGCAGTTACTCTTCGGGGGTGGAGACCCAGTACTTC. Translation: CASSYSSGVETQYF.

The chain has TRBV6-6 and TRBJ1-1; possibly TRBD1 for D (6 bases). The CDR3 is made up of 15 amino acids. V was clipped by 7 bases and J by 4 bases, with 19 bases between them. CDR1 MNHNY and CDR2 SVGAGI come from the germline V gene (reference sequence). The CDR3 sequence: CASKVYRDGITEAFF. CDR3 bases: TGTGCCAGCAAAGTATACAGGGACGGAATCACTGAAGCTTTCTTT.

This sequence joins TRBV6-1 and TRBJ1-1; 7 nucleotides align to TRBD1. This CDR3 spans 14 amino acids. Trimming took 7 bases from V and 4 from J; bases not matched to a gene: 9. CDR1 and CDR2 (germline): MNHNS, SASEGT. CDR3 region: CASNLKGAGTEAFF. The CDR3, as DNA: TGTGCCAGCAACCTTAAGGGGGCAGGCACTGAAGCTTTCTTT.

The rearrangement uses TRBV11-2 and TRBJ2-7; possibly TRBD1 for D (5 bases). Trimming cost V 5 bases and J 0 bases, with 8 bases left between them. Germline-derived CDR1 and CDR2 are SGHAT and FQNNGV. This CDR3 is built from 13 residues. CDR3 residues: CASSGQGSYEQYF. CDR3 coding DNA: TGTGCCAGCAGCGGGCAGGGCTCCTACGAGCAGTACTTC.

In this sample, this clone turned up once. This chain uses TRBV29-1 with TRBJ2-1, with 7 positions matching TRBD1. Germline V gives CDR1 SQVTM, CDR2 ANQGSEA. Trimming took 7 bases from V and 4 from J; bases not matched to a gene: 4. This CDR3 region has 12 residues. Here the CDR3 reads CSADRVYNEQFF. Here the CDR3 DNA reads TGCAGCGCCGACAGGGTTTACAATGAGCAGTTCTTC.

This clone was found a few times. The gene calls are TRBV19 and TRBJ2-5; D might be TRBD2 (6 bases). Per the germline V gene, CDR1 is LNHDA and CDR2 is SQIVND (reference sequence). With 6 bases removed from V and 6 bases from J, the gap between germline ends came to 17 bases. The length of the CDR3 is 14 residues. DNA of the CDR3: TGTGCCAGTAGCCTGCGGGACGGAACGCAGACCCAGTACTTC. Protein product: CASSLRDGTQTQYF.

This clone was detected only a few times. This chain uses TRBV9 with TRBJ2-3; D is ambiguous. V lost 0 bases and J lost 2, with 7 bases in between. This CDR3 region has 14 residues. From germline, CDR1 is SGDLS and CDR2 YYNGEE. The CDR3 sequence is CASSVGRITDTQYF. The CDR3 DNA sequence: TGTGCCAGCAGCGTAGGGCGGATCACAGATACGCAGTATTTT.